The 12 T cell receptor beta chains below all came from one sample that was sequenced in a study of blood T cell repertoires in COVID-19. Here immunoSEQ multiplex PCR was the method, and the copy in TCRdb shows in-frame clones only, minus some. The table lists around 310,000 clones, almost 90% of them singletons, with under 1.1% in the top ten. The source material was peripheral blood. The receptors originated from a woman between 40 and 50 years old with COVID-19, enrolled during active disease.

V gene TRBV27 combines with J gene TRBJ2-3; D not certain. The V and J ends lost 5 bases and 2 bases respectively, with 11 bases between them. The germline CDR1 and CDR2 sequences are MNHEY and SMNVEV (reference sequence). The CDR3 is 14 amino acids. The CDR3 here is CASSPSRLTDTQYF. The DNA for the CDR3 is TGTGCCAGCAGTCCCTCCAGGCTCACAGATACGCAGTATTTT.

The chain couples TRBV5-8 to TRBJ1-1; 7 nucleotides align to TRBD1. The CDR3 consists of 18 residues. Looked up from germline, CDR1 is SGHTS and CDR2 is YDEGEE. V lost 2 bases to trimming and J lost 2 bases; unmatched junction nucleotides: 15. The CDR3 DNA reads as TGTGCCAGCAGCTTCATCACAGGGGAATGGGTGATAAACACTGAAGCTTTCTTT. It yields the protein CASSFITGEWVINTEAFF.

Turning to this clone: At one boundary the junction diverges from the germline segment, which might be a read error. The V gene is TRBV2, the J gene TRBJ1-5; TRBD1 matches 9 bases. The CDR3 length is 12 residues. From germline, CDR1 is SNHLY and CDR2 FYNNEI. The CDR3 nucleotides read TGTGCCAGCAGCACACCGGGACAGGGCGGGAATTTT. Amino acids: CASSTPGQGGNF.

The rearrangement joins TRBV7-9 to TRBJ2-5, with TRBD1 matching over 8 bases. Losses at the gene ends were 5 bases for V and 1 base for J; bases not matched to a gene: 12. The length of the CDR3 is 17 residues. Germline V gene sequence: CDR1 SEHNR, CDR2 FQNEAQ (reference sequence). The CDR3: CASSPLRTGMPQETQYF. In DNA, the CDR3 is TGTGCCAGCAGCCCACTCCGGACAGGGATGCCCCAAGAGACCCAGTACTTC.

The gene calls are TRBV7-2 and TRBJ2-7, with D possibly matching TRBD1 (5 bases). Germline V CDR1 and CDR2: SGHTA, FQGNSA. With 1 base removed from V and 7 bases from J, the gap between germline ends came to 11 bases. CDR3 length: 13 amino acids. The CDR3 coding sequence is TGTGCCAGCAGCTTAGAGCAGGGTGGGGAGCAGTACTTC. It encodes CASSLEQGGEQYF.

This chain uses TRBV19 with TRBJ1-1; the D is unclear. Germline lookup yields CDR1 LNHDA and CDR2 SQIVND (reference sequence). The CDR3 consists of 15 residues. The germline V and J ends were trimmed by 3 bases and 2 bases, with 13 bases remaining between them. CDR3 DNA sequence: TGTGCCAGTAGTATCCTCCCAGGCTCCAACACTGAAGCTTTCTTT. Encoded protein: CASSILPGSNTEAFF.

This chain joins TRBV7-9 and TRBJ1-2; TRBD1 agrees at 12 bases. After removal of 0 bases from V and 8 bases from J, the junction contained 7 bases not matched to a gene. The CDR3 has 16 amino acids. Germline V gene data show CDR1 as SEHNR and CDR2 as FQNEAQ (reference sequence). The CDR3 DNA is TGTGCCAGCAGCTTAGCGGTGGGACAGGGGGCGTGGGGCTACACCTTC. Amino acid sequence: CASSLAVGQGAWGYTF. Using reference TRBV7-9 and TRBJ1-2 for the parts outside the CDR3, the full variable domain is DTGVSQNPRHKITKRGQNVTFRCDPISEHNRLYWYRQTLGQGPEFLTYFQNEAQLEKSRLLSDRFSAERPKGSFSTLEIQRTEQGDSAMYLCASSLAVGQGAWGYTFGSGTRLTVV.

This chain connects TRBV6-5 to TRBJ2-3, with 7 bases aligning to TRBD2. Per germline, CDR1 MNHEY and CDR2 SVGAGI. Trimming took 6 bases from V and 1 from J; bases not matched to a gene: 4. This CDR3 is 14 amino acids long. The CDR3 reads CASRLGGGTDTQYF. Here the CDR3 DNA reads TGTGCCAGCAGACTGGGAGGGGGCACAGATACGCAGTATTTT.

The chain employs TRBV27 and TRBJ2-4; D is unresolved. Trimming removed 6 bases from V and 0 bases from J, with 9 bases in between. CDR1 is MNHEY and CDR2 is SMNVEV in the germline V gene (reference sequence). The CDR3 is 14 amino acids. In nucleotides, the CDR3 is TGTGCCAGCAGGGAACAGCTAGCCAAAAACATTCAGTACTTC. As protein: CASREQLAKNIQYF.

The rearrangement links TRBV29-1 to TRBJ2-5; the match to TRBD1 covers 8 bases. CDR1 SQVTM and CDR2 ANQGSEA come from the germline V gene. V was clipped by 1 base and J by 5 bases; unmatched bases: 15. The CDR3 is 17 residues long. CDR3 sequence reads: CSVEGVVTGVFGETQYF. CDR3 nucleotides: TGCAGCGTTGAAGGGGTGGTGACAGGGGTGTTCGGCGAGACCCAGTACTTC.

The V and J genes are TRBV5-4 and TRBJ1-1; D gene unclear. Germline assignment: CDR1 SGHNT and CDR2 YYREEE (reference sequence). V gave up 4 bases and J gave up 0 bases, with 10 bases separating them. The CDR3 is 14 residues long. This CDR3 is CASSPRGMNTEAFF. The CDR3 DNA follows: TGTGCCAGCAGCCCCAGAGGGATGAACACTGAAGCTTTCTTT. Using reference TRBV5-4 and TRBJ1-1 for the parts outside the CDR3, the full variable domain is ETGVTQSPTHLIKTRGQQVTLRCSSQSGHNTVSWYQQALGQGPQFIFQYYREEENGRGNFPPRFSGLQFPNYSSELNVNALELDDSALYLCASSPRGMNTEAFFGQGTRLTVV.

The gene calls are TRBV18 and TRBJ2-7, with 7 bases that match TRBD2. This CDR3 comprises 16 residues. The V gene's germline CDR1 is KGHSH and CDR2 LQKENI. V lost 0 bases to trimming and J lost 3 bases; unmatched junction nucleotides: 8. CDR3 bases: TGTGCCAGCTCACCACCGTGGGAGGGTCTGGGCTACGAGCAGTACTTC. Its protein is CASSPPWEGLGYEQYF.